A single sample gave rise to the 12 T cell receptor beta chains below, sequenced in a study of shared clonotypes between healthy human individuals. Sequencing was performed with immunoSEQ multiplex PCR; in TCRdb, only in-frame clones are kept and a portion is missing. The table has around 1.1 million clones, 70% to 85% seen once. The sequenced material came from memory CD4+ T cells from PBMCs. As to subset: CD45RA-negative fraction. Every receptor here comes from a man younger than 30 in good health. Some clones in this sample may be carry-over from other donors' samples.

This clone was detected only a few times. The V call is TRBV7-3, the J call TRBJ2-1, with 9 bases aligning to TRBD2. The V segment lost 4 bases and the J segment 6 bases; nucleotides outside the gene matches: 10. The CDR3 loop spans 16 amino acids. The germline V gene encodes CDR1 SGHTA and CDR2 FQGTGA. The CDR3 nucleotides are TGTGCCAGCAGCTACCTTGCGGGAGGGAGGGTCAATGAGCAGTTCTTC. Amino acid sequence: CASSYLAGGRVNEQFF.

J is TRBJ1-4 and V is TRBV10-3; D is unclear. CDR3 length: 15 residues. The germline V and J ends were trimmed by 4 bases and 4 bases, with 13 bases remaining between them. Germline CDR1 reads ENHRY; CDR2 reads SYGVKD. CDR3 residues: CAISAASAGNEKLFF. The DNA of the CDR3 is TGTGCCATCAGTGCCGCCTCGGCGGGTAATGAAAAACTGTTTTTT.

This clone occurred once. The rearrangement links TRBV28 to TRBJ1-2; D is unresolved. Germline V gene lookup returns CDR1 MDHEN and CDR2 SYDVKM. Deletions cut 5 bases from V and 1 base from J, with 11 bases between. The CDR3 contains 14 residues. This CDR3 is CASSPPRINYGYTF. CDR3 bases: TGTGCCAGCAGTCCCCCCAGGATTAACTATGGCTACACCTTC.

Here the CDR3 reads CASSPPGTGGSTEAFF. CDR3 coding DNA: TGTGCCAGCAGCCCCCCGGGGACAGGGGGCAGTACTGAAGCTTTCTTT. This chain links TRBV9 with TRBJ1-1; 12 nucleotides agree with TRBD1. V was pared by 4 bases and J by 5 bases, with 9 bases of the junction left unmatched. Germline assignment: CDR1 SGDLS and CDR2 YYNGEE. The CDR3 loop spans 16 amino acids.

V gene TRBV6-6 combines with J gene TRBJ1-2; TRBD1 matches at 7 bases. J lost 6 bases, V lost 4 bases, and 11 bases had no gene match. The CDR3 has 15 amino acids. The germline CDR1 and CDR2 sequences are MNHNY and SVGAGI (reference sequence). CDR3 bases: TGTGCCAGCAGTTCCCTCGAAACAGGGGACCATGGCTACACCTTC. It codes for CASSSLETGDHGYTF.

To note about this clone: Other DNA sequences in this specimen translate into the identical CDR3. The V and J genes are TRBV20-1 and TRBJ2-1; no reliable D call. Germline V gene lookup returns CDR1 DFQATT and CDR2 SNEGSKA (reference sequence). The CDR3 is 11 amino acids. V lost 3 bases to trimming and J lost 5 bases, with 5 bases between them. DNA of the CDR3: TGCAGTGCTAGTGGCGACAATGAGCAGTTCTTC. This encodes CSASGDNEQFF.

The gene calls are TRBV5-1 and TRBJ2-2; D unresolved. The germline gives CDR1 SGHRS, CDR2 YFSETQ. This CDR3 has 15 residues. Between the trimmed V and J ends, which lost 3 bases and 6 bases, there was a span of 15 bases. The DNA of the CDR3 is TGCGCCAGCAGCTACGGACCCGAGAGGCCCGGGGAGCTGTTTTTT. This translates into CASSYGPERPGELFF.

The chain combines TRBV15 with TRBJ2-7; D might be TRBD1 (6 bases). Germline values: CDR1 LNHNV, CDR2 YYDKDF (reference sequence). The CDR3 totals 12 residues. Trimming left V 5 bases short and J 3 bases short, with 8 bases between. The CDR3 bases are TGTGCCACCAGCCTCAGGGGCTACGAGCAGTACTTC. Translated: CATSLRGYEQYF.

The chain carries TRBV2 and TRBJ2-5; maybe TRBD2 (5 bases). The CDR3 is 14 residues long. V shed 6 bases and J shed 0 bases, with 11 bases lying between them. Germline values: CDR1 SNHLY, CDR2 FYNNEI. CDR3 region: CASRVGVYQETQYF. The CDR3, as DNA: TGTGCCAGCAGAGTCGGGGTATACCAAGAGACCCAGTACTTC.

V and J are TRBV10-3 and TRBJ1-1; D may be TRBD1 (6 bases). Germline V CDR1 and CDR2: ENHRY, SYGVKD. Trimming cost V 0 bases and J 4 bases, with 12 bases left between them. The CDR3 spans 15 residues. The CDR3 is CAISESGRGGTEAFF. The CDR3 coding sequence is TGTGCCATCAGTGAGTCGGGCAGGGGTGGCACTGAAGCTTTCTTT.

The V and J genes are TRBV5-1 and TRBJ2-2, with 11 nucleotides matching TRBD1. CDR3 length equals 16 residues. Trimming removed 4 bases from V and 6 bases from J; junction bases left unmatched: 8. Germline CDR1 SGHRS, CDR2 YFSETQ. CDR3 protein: CASSPPGQGGAGELFF. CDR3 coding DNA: TGCGCCAGCAGCCCTCCGGGACAGGGGGGTGCCGGGGAGCTGTTTTTT. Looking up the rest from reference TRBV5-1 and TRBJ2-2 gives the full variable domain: KAGVTQTPRYLIKTRGQQVTLSCSPISGHRSVSWYQQTPGQGLQFLFEYFSETQRNKGNFPGRFSGRQFSNSRSEMNVSTLELGDSALYLCASSPPGQGGAGELFFGEGSRLTVL.

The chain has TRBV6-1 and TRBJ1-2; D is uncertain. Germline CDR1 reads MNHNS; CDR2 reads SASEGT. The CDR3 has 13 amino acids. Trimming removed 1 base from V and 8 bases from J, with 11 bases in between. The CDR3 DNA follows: TGTGCCAGCAGTGAAGGGCATCAGAAGGGCTACACCTTC. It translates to CASSEGHQKGYTF.